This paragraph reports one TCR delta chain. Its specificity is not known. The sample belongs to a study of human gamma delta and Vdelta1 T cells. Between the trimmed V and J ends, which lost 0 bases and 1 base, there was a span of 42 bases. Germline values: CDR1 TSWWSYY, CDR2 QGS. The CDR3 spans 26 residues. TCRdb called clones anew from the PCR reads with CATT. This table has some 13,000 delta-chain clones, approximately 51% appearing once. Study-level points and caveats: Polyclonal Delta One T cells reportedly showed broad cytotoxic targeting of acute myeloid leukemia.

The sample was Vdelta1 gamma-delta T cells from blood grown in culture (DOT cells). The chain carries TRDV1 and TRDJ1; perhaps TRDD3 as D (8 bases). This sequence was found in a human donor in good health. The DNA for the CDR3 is TGTGCTCTTGGGGAACTAGATTATTCCTACGTCTTACCCACTGGGGGGATAGTCCTAATCACCGATAAACTCATCTTT. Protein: CALGELDYSYVLPTGGIVLITDKLIF.